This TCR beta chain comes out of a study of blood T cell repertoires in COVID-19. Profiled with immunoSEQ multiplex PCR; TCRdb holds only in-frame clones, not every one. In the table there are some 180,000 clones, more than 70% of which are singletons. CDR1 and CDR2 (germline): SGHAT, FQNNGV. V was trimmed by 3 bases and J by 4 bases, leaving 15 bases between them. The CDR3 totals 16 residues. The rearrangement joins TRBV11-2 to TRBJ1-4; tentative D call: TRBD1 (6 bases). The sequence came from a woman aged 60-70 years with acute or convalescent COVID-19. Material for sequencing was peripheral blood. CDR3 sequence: CASSLIGVRGNEKLFF. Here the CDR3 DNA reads TGTGCCAGCAGCTTGATCGGGGTCAGGGGTAATGAAAAACTGTTTTTT.